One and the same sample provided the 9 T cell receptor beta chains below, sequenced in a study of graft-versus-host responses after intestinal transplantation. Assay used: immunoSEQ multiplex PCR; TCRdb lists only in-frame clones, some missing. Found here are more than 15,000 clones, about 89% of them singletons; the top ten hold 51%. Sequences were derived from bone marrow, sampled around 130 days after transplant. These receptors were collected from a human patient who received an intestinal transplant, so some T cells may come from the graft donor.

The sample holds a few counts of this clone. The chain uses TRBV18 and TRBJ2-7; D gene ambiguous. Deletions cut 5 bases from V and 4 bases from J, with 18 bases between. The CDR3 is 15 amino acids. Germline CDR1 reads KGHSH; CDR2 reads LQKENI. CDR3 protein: CASSEAGNSAYEQYF. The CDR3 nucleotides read TGTGCCAGCTCAGAGGCAGGCAACTCGGCGTACGAGCAGTACTTC. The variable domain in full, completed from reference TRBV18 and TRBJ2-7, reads NAGVMQNPRHLVRRRGQEARLRCSPMKGHSHVYWYRQLPEEGLKFMVYLQKENIIDESGMPKERFSAEFPKEGPSILRIQQVVRGDSAAYFCASSEAGNSAYEQYFGPGTRLTVT.

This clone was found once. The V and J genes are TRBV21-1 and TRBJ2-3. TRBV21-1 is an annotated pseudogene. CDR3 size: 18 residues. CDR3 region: CASSKKVGIPGRIYTQYF. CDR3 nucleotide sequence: TGTGCCAGCAGCAAAAAGGTGGGGATCCCTGGACGGATCTATACGCAGTATTTT.

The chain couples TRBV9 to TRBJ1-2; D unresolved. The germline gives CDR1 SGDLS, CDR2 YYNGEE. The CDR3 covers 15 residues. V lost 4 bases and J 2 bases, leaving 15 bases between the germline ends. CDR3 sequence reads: CASSHPDKGNYGYTF. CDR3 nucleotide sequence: TGTGCCAGCAGCCATCCCGACAAGGGCAACTATGGCTACACCTTC. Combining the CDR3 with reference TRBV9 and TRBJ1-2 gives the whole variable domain DSGVTQTPKHLITATGQRVTLRCSPRSGDLSVYWYQQSLDQGLQFLIQYYNGEERAKGNILERFSAQQFPDLHSELNLSSLELGDSALYFCASSHPDKGNYGYTFGSGTRLTVV.

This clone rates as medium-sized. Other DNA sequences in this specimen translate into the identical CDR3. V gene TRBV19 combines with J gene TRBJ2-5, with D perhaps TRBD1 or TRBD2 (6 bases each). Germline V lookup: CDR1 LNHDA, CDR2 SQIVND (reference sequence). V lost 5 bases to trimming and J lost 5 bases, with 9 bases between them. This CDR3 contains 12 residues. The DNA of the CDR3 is TGTGCCAGTAGTCAGGGGAGGGAGACCCAGTACTTC. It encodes CASSQGRETQYF. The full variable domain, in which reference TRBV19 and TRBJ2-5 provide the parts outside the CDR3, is DGGITQSPKYLFRKEGQNVTLSCEQNLNHDAMYWYRQDPGQGLRLIYYSQIVNDFQKGDIAEGYSVSREKKESFPLTVTSAQKNPTAFYLCASSQGRETQYFGPGTRLLVL.

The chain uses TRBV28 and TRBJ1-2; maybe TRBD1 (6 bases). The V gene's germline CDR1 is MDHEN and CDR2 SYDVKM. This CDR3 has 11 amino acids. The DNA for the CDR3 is TGTGCTCACGGGGGGCGCCGAGGCTACACCTTC. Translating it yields CAHGGRRGYTF.

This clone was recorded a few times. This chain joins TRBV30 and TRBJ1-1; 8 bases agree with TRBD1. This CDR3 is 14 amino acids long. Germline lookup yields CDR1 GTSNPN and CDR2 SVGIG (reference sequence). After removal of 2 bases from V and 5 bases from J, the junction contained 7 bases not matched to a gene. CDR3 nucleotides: TGTGCCTGGAGTCCCCTTACAGGGGGAACTGAAGCTTTCTTT. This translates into CAWSPLTGGTEAFF.

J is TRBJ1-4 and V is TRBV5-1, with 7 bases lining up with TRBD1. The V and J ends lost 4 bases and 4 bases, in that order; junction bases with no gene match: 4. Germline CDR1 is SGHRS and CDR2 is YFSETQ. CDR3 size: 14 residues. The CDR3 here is CASSLGQINEKLFF. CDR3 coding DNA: TGCGCCAGCAGCCTGGGACAGATTAATGAAAAACTGTTTTTT.

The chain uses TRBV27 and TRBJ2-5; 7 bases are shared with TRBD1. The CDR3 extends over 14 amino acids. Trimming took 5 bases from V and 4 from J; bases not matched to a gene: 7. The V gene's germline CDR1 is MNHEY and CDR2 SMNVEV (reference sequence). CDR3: CASSPIGGVETQYF. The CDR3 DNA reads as TGTGCCAGCAGTCCAATAGGGGGCGTAGAGACCCAGTACTTC.

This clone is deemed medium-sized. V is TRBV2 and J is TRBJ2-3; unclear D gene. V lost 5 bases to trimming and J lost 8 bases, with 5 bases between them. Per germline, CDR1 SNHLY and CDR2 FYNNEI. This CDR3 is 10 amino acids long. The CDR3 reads CASSWGTQYF. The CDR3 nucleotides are TGTGCCAGCAGTTGGGGTACGCAGTATTTT.